This entry lists 11 T cell receptor beta chains sequenced from one sample in a study of cytomegalovirus exposure and HLA in healthy donors. Primers for the PCR totalled 60 Vbeta and 13 Jbeta. The table came from immunoSEQ multiplex PCR; TCRdb's copy has only in-frame clones and leaves some out. The table lists approximately 240,000 clones, about four fifths of them singletons. What was sequenced was PBMCs. These receptors were taken from a woman aged 35 to 49 in good health and CMV-seropositive.

The V call is TRBV9, the J call TRBJ2-3, with 8 bases aligning to TRBD1. The V and J ends lost 0 bases and 4 bases, in that order; junction bases with no gene match: 4. CDR1 is SGDLS, CDR2 YYNGEE, per germline. The CDR3 runs to 15 residues. DNA for the CDR3: TGTGCCAGCAGCGTAGATGACAGGGGCGCAGATACGCAGTATTTT. Amino acid sequence: CASSVDDRGADTQYF.

The V gene is TRBV6-5, the J gene TRBJ2-5; 7 nucleotides agree with TRBD2. Losses at the gene ends were 2 bases for V and 6 bases for J; bases not matched to a gene: 6. Looked up from germline, CDR1 is MNHEY and CDR2 is SVGAGI. CDR3 size: 14 residues. CDR3 DNA: TGTGCCAGCAGTTACGGCGGGAGTGGGAAGACCCAGTACTTC. It is translated as CASSYGGSGKTQYF.

This clone was seen just once. The V call is TRBV5-6, the J call TRBJ1-3; D is unresolved. The V gene lost 3 bases and the J gene lost 3 bases, with 10 bases spanning the gap. CDR1 is SGHDT and CDR2 is YYEEEE in the germline V gene. CDR3 length equals 14 residues. The CDR3 protein is CASSSLTSGNTIYF. The CDR3 nucleotides read TGTGCCAGCAGCTCTCTGACAAGTGGAAACACCATATATTTT. Looking up the rest from reference TRBV5-6 and TRBJ1-3 gives the full variable domain: DAGVTQSPTHLIKTRGQQVTLRCSPKSGHDTVSWYQQALGQGPQFIFQYYEEEERQRGNFPDRFSGHQFPNYSSELNVNALLLGDSALYLCASSSLTSGNTIYFGEGSWLTVV.

The J gene is TRBJ2-5, the V gene TRBV6-5; D uncertain. The DNA matches TRBJ2-7 better at its end, which makes the J call doubtful. The CDR3 covers 12 residues. Germline CDR1 reads MNHEY; CDR2 reads SVGAGI. The CDR3 protein is CASSYTPYEQYF. The CDR3 coding sequence is TGTGCCAGCAGTTACACCCCCTACGAGCAGTACTTC.

The J gene is TRBJ1-2, the V gene TRBV13, with D perhaps matching TRBD1 (6 bases). The CDR3 length is 14 residues. Looked up from germline, CDR1 is PRHDT and CDR2 is FYEKMQ (reference sequence). Between the trimmed V and J ends, which lost 4 bases and 5 bases, there was a span of 14 bases. As DNA, the CDR3 is TGTGCCAGCAGCTCCGGACAGAACCCTTATGGCTACACCTTC. This codes for CASSSGQNPYGYTF. The entire variable domain, with the rest obtained from reference TRBV13 and TRBJ1-2, is as follows: AAGVIQSPRHLIKEKRETATLKCYPIPRHDTVYWYQQGPGQDPQFLISFYEKMQSDKGSIPDRFSAQQFSDYHSELNMSSLELGDSALYFCASSSGQNPYGYTFGSGTRLTVV.

The genes are TRBV11-3 and TRBJ2-1; 10 nucleotides align to TRBD1. CDR1 and CDR2 from the germline V gene are SGHNT and YENEEA. Trimming cost V 3 bases and J 2 bases; bases outside gene matches: 1. This CDR3 has 15 amino acids. CDR3 nucleotides: TGTGCCAGCAGCTTTGGGACAGGGGCCTACAATGAGCAGTTCTTC. As protein: CASSFGTGAYNEQFF. Full variable domain (outside the CDR3, taken from reference TRBV11-3 and TRBJ2-1): EAGVVQSPRYKIIEKKQPVAFWCNPISGHNTLYWYLQNLGQGPELLIRYENEEAVDDSQLPKDRFSAERLKGVDSTLKIQPAELGDSAVYLCASSFGTGAYNEQFFGPGTRLTVL.

A single count supports this clone. This rearrangement joins TRBV5-1 to TRBJ2-7; the match to TRBD1 covers 9 bases. V gave up 5 bases and J gave up 1 base; unmatched junction bases: 10. The germline V gene has CDR1 SGHRS and CDR2 YFSETQ. CDR3 length: 16 residues. CDR3 protein: CASSYPRDRASYEQYF. The DNA of the CDR3 is TGCGCCAGCAGTTACCCGCGGGACAGGGCATCCTACGAGCAGTACTTC.

This chain uses TRBV6-5 with TRBJ1-1; 7 bases align to TRBD1. The junction had 0 bases not matched to a gene; V was cut back by 4 bases and J by 1 base. The germline gives CDR1 MNHEY, CDR2 SVGAGI. The CDR3 totals 13 residues. The CDR3 DNA reads as TGTGCCAGCAGTTGGGACAGGAACACTGAAGCTTTCTTT. Amino acid sequence: CASSWDRNTEAFF.

This clone was detected only a few times. This chain connects TRBV4-3 to TRBJ1-1; the D is unclear. V was clipped by 2 bases and J by 4 bases, with 8 bases between them. The CDR3 extends over 13 amino acids. CDR1 LGHNA and CDR2 YSLEER come from the germline V gene. CDR3 bases: TGCGCCAGCAGCCAATTGTCCAGCACTGAAGCTTTCTTT. It yields the protein CASSQLSSTEAFF.

This clone was seen more than once but under ten times. The chain combines TRBV7-6 with TRBJ2-2; a weak D match, TRBD2 (5 bases). V lost 8 bases and J 3 bases, leaving 13 bases between the germline ends. The germline CDR1 and CDR2 sequences are SGHVS and FNYEAQ. The CDR3 contains 14 residues. CDR3 protein: CASGRTPDTGELFF. CDR3 nucleotides: TGTGCCAGCGGTCGGACTCCCGACACCGGGGAGCTGTTTTTT.

The chain joins TRBV5-1 to TRBJ2-3, with a possible D match to TRBD1 (6 bases). CDR3 length: 16 residues. Germline V gene lookup returns CDR1 SGHRS and CDR2 YFSETQ. V was pared by 3 bases and J by 1 base, with 15 bases between. CDR3 in amino acids: CASSWVTRQGTDTQYF. CDR3 DNA: TGCGCCAGCAGCTGGGTAACCCGACAGGGCACAGATACGCAGTATTTT.